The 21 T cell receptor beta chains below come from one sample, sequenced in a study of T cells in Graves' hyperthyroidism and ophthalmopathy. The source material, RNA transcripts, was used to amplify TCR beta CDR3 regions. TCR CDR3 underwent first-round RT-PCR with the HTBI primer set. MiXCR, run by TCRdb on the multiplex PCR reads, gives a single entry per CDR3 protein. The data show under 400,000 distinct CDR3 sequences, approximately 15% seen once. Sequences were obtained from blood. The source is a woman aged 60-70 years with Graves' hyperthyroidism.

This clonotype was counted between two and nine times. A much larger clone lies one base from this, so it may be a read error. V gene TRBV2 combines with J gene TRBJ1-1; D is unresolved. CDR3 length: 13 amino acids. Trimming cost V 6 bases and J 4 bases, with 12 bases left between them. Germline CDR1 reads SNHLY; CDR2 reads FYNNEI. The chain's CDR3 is CASRDSGPTEAFF. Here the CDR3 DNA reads TGTGCCAGCAGAGACTCAGGTCCCACTGAAGCTTTCTTT.

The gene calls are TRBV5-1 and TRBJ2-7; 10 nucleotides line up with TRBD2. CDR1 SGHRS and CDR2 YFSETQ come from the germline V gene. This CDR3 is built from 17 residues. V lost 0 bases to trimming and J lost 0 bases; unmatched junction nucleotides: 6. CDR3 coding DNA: TGCGCCAGCAGCTTGGTCGCACTAGCGGGGAGCTCCTACGAGCAGTACTTC. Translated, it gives CASSLVALAGSSYEQYF.

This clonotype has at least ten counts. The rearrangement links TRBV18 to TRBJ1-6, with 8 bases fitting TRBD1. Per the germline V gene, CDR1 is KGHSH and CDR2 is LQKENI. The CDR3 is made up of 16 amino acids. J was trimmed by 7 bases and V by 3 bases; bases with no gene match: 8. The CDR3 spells CASSPLGQGGNSPLHF. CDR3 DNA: TGTGCCAGCTCACCTCTTGGACAGGGTGGAAATTCACCCCTCCACTTT.

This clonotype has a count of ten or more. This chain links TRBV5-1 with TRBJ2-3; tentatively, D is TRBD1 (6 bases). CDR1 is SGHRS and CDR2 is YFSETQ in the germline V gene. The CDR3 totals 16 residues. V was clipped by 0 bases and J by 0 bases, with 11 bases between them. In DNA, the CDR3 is TGCGCCAGCAGCTTGGCCGGGACAACTAGCACAGATACGCAGTATTTT. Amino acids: CASSLAGTTSTDTQYF.

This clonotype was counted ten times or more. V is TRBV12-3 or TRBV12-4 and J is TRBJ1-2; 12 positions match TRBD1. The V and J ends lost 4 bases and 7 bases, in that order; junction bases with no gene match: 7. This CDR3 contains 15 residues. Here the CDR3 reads CASSSRGTGGLGYTF. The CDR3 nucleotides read TGTGCCAGCAGTTCGAGAGGGACAGGGGGCCTTGGCTACACCTTC.

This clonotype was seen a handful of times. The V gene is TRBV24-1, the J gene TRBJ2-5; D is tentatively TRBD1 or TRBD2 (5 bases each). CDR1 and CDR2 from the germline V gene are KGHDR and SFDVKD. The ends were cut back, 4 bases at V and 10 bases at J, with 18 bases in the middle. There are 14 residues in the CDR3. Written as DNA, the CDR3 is TGTGCCACCAGTGACCAGGGACGGCCCAGAGGCCAGTACTTC. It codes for CATSDQGRPRGQYF.

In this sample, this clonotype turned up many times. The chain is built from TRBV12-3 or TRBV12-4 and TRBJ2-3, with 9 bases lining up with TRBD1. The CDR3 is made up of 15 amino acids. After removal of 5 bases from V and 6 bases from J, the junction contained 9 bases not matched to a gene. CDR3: CASSHPIGQGDTQYF. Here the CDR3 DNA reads TGTGCCAGCAGTCACCCAATAGGACAGGGGGATACGCAGTATTTT.

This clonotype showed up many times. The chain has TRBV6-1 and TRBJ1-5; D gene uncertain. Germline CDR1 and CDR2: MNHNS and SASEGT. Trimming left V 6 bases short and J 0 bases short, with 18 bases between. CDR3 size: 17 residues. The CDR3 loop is CASSRVTNNNSNQPQHF. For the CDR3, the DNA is TGTGCCAGCAGCCGCGTCACCAATAACAATAGCAATCAGCCCCAGCATTTT.

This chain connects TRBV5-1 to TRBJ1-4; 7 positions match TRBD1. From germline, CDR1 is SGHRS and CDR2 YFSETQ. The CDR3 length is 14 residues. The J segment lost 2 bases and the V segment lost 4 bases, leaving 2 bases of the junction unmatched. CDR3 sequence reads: CASSLGQTNEKLFF. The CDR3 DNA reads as TGCGCCAGCAGCCTGGGACAGACTAATGAAAAACTGTTTTTT.

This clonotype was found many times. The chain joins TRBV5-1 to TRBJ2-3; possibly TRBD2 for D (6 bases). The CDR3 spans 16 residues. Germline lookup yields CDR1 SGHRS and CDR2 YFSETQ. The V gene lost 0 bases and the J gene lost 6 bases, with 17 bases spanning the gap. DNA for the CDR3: TGCGCCAGCAGCTTGGATTTCCGGGGGAGTGGGGATACGCAGTATTTT. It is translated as CASSLDFRGSGDTQYF. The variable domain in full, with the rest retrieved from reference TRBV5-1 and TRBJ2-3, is KAGVTQTPRYLIKTRGQQVTLSCSPISGHRSVSWYQQTPGQGLQFLFEYFSETQRNKGNFPGRFSGRQFSNSRSEMNVSTLELGDSALYLCASSLDFRGSGDTQYFGPGTRLTVL.

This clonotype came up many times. The DNA of the CDR3 is TGTGCCTGGAGTGGTGTAGTCACAGATACGCAGTATTTT. It is translated as CAWSGVVTDTQYF. The chain recombines TRBV30 with TRBJ2-3, with no clear D. Germline V gives CDR1 GTSNPN, CDR2 SVGIG (reference sequence). V was clipped by 1 base and J by 2 bases, with 7 bases between them. The CDR3 loop spans 13 amino acids.

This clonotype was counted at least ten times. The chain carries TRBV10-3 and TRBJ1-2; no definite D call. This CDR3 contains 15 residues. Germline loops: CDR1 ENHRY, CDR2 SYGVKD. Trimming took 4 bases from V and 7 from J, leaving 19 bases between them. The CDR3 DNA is TGTGCCATCAGTGGACCCCGCGCGGAACGGGGTGGCTACACCTTC. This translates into CAISGPRAERGGYTF.

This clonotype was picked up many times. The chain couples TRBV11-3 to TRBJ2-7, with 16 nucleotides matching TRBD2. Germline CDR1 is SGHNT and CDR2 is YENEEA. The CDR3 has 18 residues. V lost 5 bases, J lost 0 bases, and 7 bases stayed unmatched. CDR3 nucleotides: TGTGCCAGCAGCCCCGGGACTAGCGGGAGGGCTAGCTCCTACGAGCAGTACTTC. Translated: CASSPGTSGRASSYEQYF.

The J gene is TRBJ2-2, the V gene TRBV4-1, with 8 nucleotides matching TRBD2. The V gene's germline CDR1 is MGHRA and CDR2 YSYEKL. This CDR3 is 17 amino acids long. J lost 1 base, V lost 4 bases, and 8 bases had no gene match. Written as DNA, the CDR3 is TGCGCCAGCAGCCGGGGGGGACTAGTCTTGAACACCGGGGAGCTGTTTTTT. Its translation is CASSRGGLVLNTGELFF.

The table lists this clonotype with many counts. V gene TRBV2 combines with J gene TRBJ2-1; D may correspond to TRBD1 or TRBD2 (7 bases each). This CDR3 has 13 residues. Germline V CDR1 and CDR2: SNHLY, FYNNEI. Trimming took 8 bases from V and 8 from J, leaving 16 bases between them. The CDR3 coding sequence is TGTGCCAGCCGTTTTCAGGGGGGGGATGAGCAGTTCTTC. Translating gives CASRFQGGDEQFF.

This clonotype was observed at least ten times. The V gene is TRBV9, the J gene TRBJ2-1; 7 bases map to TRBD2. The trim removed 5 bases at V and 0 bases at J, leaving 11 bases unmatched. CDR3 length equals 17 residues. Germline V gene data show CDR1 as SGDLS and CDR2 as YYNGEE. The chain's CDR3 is CASSVTDLADSYNEQFF. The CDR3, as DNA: TGTGCCAGCAGTGTTACCGATCTAGCGGACTCCTACAATGAGCAGTTCTTC.

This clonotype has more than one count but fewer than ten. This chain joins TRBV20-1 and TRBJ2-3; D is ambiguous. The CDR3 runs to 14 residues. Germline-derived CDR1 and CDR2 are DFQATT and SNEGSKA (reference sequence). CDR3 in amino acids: CSTDVWTRTDTQYF. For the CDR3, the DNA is TGCAGCACCGACGTCTGGACCCGCACAGATACGCAGTATTTT.

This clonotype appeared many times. Here the CDR3 reads CATSSHLSNQPQHF. As DNA, the CDR3 is TGTGCCACCAGCTCTCACCTGAGCAATCAGCCCCAGCATTTT. The chain is built from TRBV15 and TRBJ1-5, with D hard to call. Per the germline V gene, CDR1 is LNHNV and CDR2 is YYDKDF (reference sequence). The length of the CDR3 is 14 residues. Trimming shortened V by 5 bases and J by 1 base, and 9 bases separated the two germline ends.

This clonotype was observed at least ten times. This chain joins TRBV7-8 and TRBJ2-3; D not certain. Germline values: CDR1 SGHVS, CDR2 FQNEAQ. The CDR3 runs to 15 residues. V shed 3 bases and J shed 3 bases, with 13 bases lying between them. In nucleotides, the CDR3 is TGTGCCAGCAGCTTCGGAAGGGTGGGGACAGATACGCAGTATTTT. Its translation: CASSFGRVGTDTQYF.

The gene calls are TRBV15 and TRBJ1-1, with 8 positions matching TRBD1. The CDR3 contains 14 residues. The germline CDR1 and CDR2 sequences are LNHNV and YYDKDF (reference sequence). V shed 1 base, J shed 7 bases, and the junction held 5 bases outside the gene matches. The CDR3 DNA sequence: TGTGCCACCAGCAGAGCCAGGGGGCTTAATGAAGCTTTCTTT. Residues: CATSRARGLNEAFF. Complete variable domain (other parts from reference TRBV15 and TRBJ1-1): DAMVIQNPRYQVTQFGKPVTLSCSQTLNHNVMYWYQQKSSQAPKLLFHYYDKDFNNEADTPDNFQSRRPNTSFCFLDIRSPGLGDTAMYLCATSRARGLNEAFFGQGTRLTVV.

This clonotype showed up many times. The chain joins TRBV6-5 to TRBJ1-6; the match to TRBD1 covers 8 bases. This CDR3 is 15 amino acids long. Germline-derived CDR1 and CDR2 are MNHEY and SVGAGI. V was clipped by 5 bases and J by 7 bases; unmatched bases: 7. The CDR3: CASSAQGADNSPLHF. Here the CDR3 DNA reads TGTGCCAGCAGTGCGCAGGGGGCGGACAATTCACCCCTCCACTTT.